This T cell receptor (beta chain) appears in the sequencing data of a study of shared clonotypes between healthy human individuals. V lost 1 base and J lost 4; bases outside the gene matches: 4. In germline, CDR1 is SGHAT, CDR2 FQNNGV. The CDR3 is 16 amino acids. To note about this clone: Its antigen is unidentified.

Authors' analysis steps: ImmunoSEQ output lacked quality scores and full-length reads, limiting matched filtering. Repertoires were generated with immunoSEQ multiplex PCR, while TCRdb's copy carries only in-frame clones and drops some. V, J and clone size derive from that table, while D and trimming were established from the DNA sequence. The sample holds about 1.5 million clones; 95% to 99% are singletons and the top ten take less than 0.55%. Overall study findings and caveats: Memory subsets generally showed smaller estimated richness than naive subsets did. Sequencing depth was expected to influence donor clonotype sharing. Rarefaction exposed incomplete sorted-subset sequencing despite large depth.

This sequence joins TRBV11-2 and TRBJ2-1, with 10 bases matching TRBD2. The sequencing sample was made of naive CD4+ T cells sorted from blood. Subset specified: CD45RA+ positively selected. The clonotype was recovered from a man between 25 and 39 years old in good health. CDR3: CASSLALAGGYNEQFF. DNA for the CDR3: TGTGCCAGCAGCTTAGCCTTAGCGGGAGGATACAATGAGCAGTTCTTC.